This TCR beta chain emerged from a study of shared clonotypes between healthy human individuals. Sequencing used immunoSEQ multiplex PCR; TCRdb keeps in-frame clones, though not all of them. Of hundreds of thousands of clones in the sample, around 73% are singletons; the top ten hold around 1.8%. Sequencing was performed on memory CD4+ T cells sorted from blood. As for subset: CD45RA-negative fraction. The sequence came from a woman aged 25 to 45 in good health.

CDR3 loop: CASSPGGAGANVLTF. CDR3 DNA: TGTGCCAGCTCTCCAGGGGGAGCGGGGGCCAACGTCCTGACTTTC. The chain combines TRBV18 with TRBJ2-6, with 7 bases aligning to TRBD1. V lost 6 bases and J lost 4; bases outside the gene matches: 6. This CDR3 contains 15 residues. Germline V gives CDR1 KGHSH, CDR2 LQKENI.